This TCR beta chain was recorded in a study of beta chain features in type 1 diabetes. Study details: Patient and healthy donor groups were alike in age, gender and cell yields. All samples yielded 85 million to 130 million examined sorted cells. Broader study findings: Moderately but significantly shorter TCRB CDR3s were found in Type 1 diabetes patients in all four CD4+ subsets.

Germline V gene sequence: CDR1 SGHAT, CDR2 FQNNGV. After removal of 0 bases from V and 4 bases from J, the junction contained 7 bases not matched to a gene. The CDR3 has 16 amino acids. With regard to this clone: Its target is unknown.

The authors reverse transcribed all of the isolated RNA, so sequencing captured expressed TCRB transcripts. Sequenced by immunoSEQ multiplex PCR; TCRdb stores in-frame clones only, minus some. The table includes about 250,000 clones, roughly 15% detected once. Sample: naive CD4+ T cells from blood. This sequence originates from a woman aged 35 to 49 in good health. This sequence joins TRBV11-2 and TRBJ2-3, with 7 bases identical to TRBD2. The CDR3 region has the DNA TGTGCCAGCAGCTTAGATCCCGGGAGGATCCCAGATACGCAGTATTTT. It specifies CASSLDPGRIPDTQYF.